Listed below are T cell receptor beta chains from one sample, sequenced in a study of cytomegalovirus exposure and HLA in healthy donors. Data came from immunoSEQ multiplex PCR; TCRdb stores just in-frame clones and leaves some out. The sample carries some 65,000 clones, more than 70% recorded once. The source material was PBMCs. These receptors were taken from a woman aged 40 to 55 in good health and CMV-seropositive. The CDR3 runs from the conserved cysteine through the conserved F or W. The D gene is left open where the match is weak. Expanded clones get a size class; other rows say once, few or many, or leave the size out.

.,.,TRBV7-2,TRBJ2-4,TGTGCCAGCAGCTTAAATAGAGGGGGAAACATTCAGTACTTC,CASSLNRGGNIQYF
.,.,TRBV11-2,TRBJ2-6,TGTGCCAGCAGTTATGAGACAGGCGTCTCTGGGGCCAACGTCCTGACTTTC,CASSYETGVSGANVLTF
.,TRBD1,TRBV29-1,TRBJ1-1,TGCAGCGCGGGACAGTTTAAGATGAACACTGAAGCTTTCTTT,CSAGQFKMNTEAFF
few,TRBD2,TRBV5-1,TRBJ2-3,TGCGCCAGCAGCTTGAGGGGACTAGCGAAAGATACGCAGTATTTT,CASSLRGLAKDTQYF
.,.,TRBV27,TRBJ1-1,TGTGCCGGGAATTGCGGGTTTGGGGATTGGAACACTGAAGCTTTCTTT,CAGNCGFGDWNTEAFF
.,TRBD1,TRBV9,TRBJ1-4,TGTGCCAGCAGCCCGCCCGGGACAGGGGGCGAAAAACTGTTTTTT,CASSPPGTGGEKLFF
.,TRBD2,TRBV6-6,TRBJ2-3,TGTGCCAGCAGTCATCCCGGGGGGACCACAGATACGCAGTATTTT,CASSHPGGTTDTQYF
once,.,TRBV5-6,TRBJ2-2,TGTGCCAGCAGCTCGATAGTAGAAAGGGGCTCGTCCGGGGAGCTGTTTTTT,CASSSIVERGSSGELFF
few,.,TRBV5-1,TRBJ2-3,TGCGCCAGCAGCATTGGACAGGGAGGGACAGATACGCAGTATTTT,CASSIGQGGTDTQYF
.,.,TRBV5-1,TRBJ1-1,TGCGCCAGCAGCTTGGACCCGGTGAACACTGAAGCTTTCTTT,CASSLDPVNTEAFF